Each of the 13 T cell receptor beta chains below was sequenced from the same sample in a study of human T cells and chemical hapten exposure. Time point specified: healthy volunteer bleed at 6 weeks. The authors' total RNA extraction used unfractionated whole blood. MiXCR, run by TCRdb on the RACE reads, gives a single entry per CDR3 protein. The sample gives under 90,000 distinct CDR3 sequences, around 8.7% of which show up once; approximately 1.4% is in the top ten. The sequenced material came from whole blood. Receptors originate from a male donor in good health. Some clones in this sample may be carry-over from other donors' samples.

V gene TRBV5-1 combines with J gene TRBJ1-5; tentatively, D is TRBD1 (6 bases). This CDR3 contains 14 residues. Germline loops: CDR1 SGHRS, CDR2 YFSETQ. Trimming removed 1 base at V and 4 bases at J, with 9 bases between. In DNA, the CDR3 is TGCGCCAGCAGCTTGACAGGGAGAAATCAGCCCCAGCATTTT. It yields the protein CASSLTGRNQPQHF.

The chain combines TRBV18 with TRBJ1-5, with TRBD1 matching 7 bases. The CDR3 is made up of 15 amino acids. V shed 6 bases, J shed 4 bases, and the junction held 9 bases outside the gene matches. Germline values: CDR1 KGHSH, CDR2 LQKENI. The CDR3, as DNA: TGTGCCAGCTCCCCGGACAGGACCGTAAATCAGCCCCAGCATTTT. Translation gives CASSPDRTVNQPQHF.

Only a few counts were recorded for this clonotype. This chain uses TRBV4-2 with TRBJ1-5; TRBD1 matches 9 bases. V was pared by 0 bases and J by 1 base, with 1 base of the junction left unmatched. This CDR3 region has 16 residues. The germline V gene has CDR1 LGHNA and CDR2 YNFKEQ. CDR3 protein: CASSQEQGASNQPQHF. The CDR3 DNA follows: TGTGCCAGCAGCCAAGAACAGGGGGCGAGCAATCAGCCCCAGCATTTT.

This chain's CDR3 is CASSPPHLQETQYF. The CDR3 DNA reads TGTGCCAGCTCACCACCGCACCTCCAAGAGACCCAGTACTTC. V usage is TRBV18 and J usage is TRBJ2-5; the D is unclear. Germline CDR1 and CDR2: KGHSH and LQKENI. Trimming removed 0 bases from V and 1 base from J, with 6 bases in between. The CDR3 has 14 amino acids. The variable domain in full, completed from reference TRBV18 and TRBJ2-5, reads NAGVMQNPRHLVRRRGQEARLRCSPMKGHSHVYWYRQLPEEGLKFMVYLQKENIIDESGMPKERFSAEFPKEGPSILRIQQVVRGDSAAYFCASSPPHLQETQYFGPGTRLLVL.

This rearrangement joins TRBV7-2 to TRBJ1-2; D remains unclear. In germline, CDR1 is SGHTA, CDR2 FQGNSA. This CDR3 region has 17 residues. V dropped 5 bases and J dropped 3 bases, with 22 bases sitting between them. For the CDR3, the DNA is TGTGCCAGCAGCGAAGACCTGTGGGCGAATTGGGACTATGGCTACACCTTC. Translated, it gives CASSEDLWANWDYGYTF.

This chain joins TRBV6-1 and TRBJ2-1; 7 nucleotides align to TRBD2. Germline assignment: CDR1 MNHNS and CDR2 SASEGT. With 1 base clipped from V and 8 bases from J, the junction kept 5 bases outside the gene matches. The CDR3 runs 14 residues. CDR3 sequence: CASSEGEGWDEQFF. The DNA for the CDR3 is TGTGCCAGCAGTGAAGGGGAGGGTTGGGATGAGCAGTTCTTC.

This clonotype showed up just a few times. This chain links TRBV29-1 with TRBJ1-2, with 8 bases aligning to TRBD1. The CDR3 extends over 15 amino acids. The ends lost 1 base at V and 2 bases at J; junction bases unmatched: 6. CDR1 and CDR2 from the germline V gene are SQVTM and ANQGSEA. CDR3 in DNA: TGCAGCGTTGAAGCCCAGGGGGCGGGAAACTATGGCTACACCTTC. It is translated as CSVEAQGAGNYGYTF.

This chain connects TRBV12-3 or TRBV12-4 to TRBJ2-2, with a tentative D call TRBD1 (6 bases). CDR3 length equals 13 residues. Trimming pared 5 bases from V and 4 bases from J, leaving 8 bases between. CDR3 in amino acids: CASSTQGTGELFF. Written as DNA, the CDR3 is TGTGCCAGCAGTACACAGGGCACCGGGGAGCTGTTTTTT.

This clonotype showed up just a few times. The chain carries TRBV27 and TRBJ2-7; the D is unclear. Trimming removed 3 bases from V and 4 bases from J, with 10 bases in between. CDR3 length: 13 amino acids. CDR1 and CDR2 from the germline V gene are MNHEY and SMNVEV (reference sequence). The CDR3 here is CASSLDGPYEQYF. CDR3 DNA: TGTGCCAGCAGTTTGGATGGCCCTTACGAGCAGTACTTC.

The chain combines TRBV5-1 with TRBJ2-5; D is undetermined. Germline V lookup: CDR1 SGHRS, CDR2 YFSETQ. The CDR3 runs 13 residues. Trimming stripped 3 bases from V and 4 bases from J, with 10 bases between. CDR3 loop: CASSSFLGETQYF. In DNA, the CDR3 is TGCGCCAGCAGCTCCTTTCTTGGAGAGACCCAGTACTTC.

This clonotype was counted a few times. The chain couples TRBV3-1 to TRBJ2-3; 7 bases map to TRBD1. Germline CDR1 is LGHDT and CDR2 is YNNKEL (reference sequence). After removal of 1 base from V and 1 base from J, the junction contained 5 bases not matched to a gene. The CDR3 spans 16 residues. The CDR3 region has the DNA TGTGCCAGCAGCCAAGGACAGGGTTTCGGCACAGATACGCAGTATTTT. It is translated as CASSQGQGFGTDTQYF.

This clonotype showed up just a few times. The rearrangement links TRBV29-1 to TRBJ1-1; 8 bases agree with TRBD1. The CDR3 is made up of 14 amino acids. V lost 8 bases and J lost 1; bases outside the gene matches: 9. Germline V lookup: CDR1 SQVTM, CDR2 ANQGSEA. CDR3 in DNA: TGCAGCTTCCGACGCGGGACAGGGAACACTGAAGCTTTCTTT. This codes for CSFRRGTGNTEAFF.

The rearrangement links TRBV2 to TRBJ2-2, with D uncertain. The germline V gene encodes CDR1 SNHLY and CDR2 FYNNEI. This CDR3 has 15 amino acids. V lost 3 bases, J lost 0 bases, and 8 bases lay in between. In DNA form, the CDR3 reads TGTGCCAGCAGTGATGGTAGGACGAACACCGGGGAGCTGTTTTTT. Translation gives CASSDGRTNTGELFF.